This is a list of T cell receptor beta chains from one sample in a study of T-cell reconstitution after alpha-beta-depleted transplantation in children. One entry per CDR3 protein results from TCRdb running MiXCR on the PCR reads. Here the sample spans more than 500,000 distinct CDR3 sequences, roughly 11% being singletons. Sample: PBMCs, mostly from graft donor cells, taken 180 days after TCRalphabeta/CD19-depleted stem cell transplant. All receptors derive from a female patient aged 2-9 years who had a stem cell transplant for aplastic anemia, so the T cells may come from the graft donor. CDR3s include the opening cysteine and the closing phenylalanine or tryptophan. D genes are given only for firm matches. A clone size is listed for some rows: how often the clone was seen (once, few, many), or a class if it is expanded.

clone_size	j_call	d_call	v_call	cdr3_aa	cdr3_nt
many	TRBJ2-7	TRBD1	TRBV12-3/TRBV12-4	CASSAHIPGGSEQYF	TGTGCCAGCAGTGCCCATATCCCAGGGGGAAGCGAGCAGTACTTC
NA	TRBJ1-4	NA	TRBV15	CATSRVGWAGATNEKLFF	TGTGCCACCAGCAGAGTGGGGTGGGCAGGAGCAACTAATGAAAAACTGTTTTTT
NA	TRBJ1-1	TRBD1	TRBV13	CASSLDRGQIENTEAFF	TGTGCCAGCAGCTTAGATAGGGGACAGATTGAGAACACTGAAGCTTTCTTT
NA	TRBJ2-3	TRBD2	TRBV20-1	CSATGTSGKASSTDTQYF	TGCAGTGCAACCGGGACTAGCGGGAAGGCCTCTAGCACAGATACGCAGTATTTT
NA	TRBJ2-1	TRBD2	TRBV27	CASNPRWGGEQFF	TGTGCCAGCAACCCACGGTGGGGGGGAGAGCAGTTCTTC
few	TRBJ1-1	NA	TRBV29-1	CSGAGTMNTEAFF	TGCAGCGGTGCCGGGACCATGAACACTGAAGCTTTCTTT
many	TRBJ2-5	NA	TRBV6-5	CASSYVFGKGQETQYF	TGTGCCAGCAGTTACGTATTCGGGAAAGGCCAAGAGACCCAGTACTTC
NA	TRBJ2-1	NA	TRBV20-1	CSARPGEPQSYNEQFF	TGCAGTGCTAGACCTGGGGAGCCCCAGAGCTACAATGAGCAGTTCTTC
NA	TRBJ1-2	NA	TRBV27	CASSSTREGYTF	TGTGCCAGCAGTTCAACCCGGGAAGGCTACACCTTC
few	TRBJ2-4	TRBD1	TRBV10-3	CAISPTGGAPKNIQYF	TGTGCCATCAGCCCTACAGGGGGCGCGCCCAAAAACATTCAGTACTTC
many	TRBJ2-4	NA	TRBV12-3/TRBV12-4	CASSFGQSKNIQYF	TGTGCCAGCAGTTTCGGACAGTCCAAAAACATTCAGTACTTC
few	TRBJ2-3	NA	TRBV2	CASSGDSTTDTQYF	TGTGCCAGCAGTGGAGACTCAACCACAGATACGCAGTATTTT
few	TRBJ2-1	TRBD2	TRBV20-1	CSARGPAGASYNEQFF	TGCAGTGCTAGAGGTCCAGCGGGAGCCTCCTACAATGAGCAGTTCTTC
few	TRBJ1-1	NA	TRBV20-1	CSASRVRDTEAFF	TGCAGTGCTAGCAGGGTGAGGGACACTGAAGCTTTCTTT
few	TRBJ2-1	NA	TRBV6-2/TRBV6-3	CASSYSNHNEQFF	TGTGCCAGCAGTTACTCGAACCACAATGAGCAGTTCTTC
NA	TRBJ2-1	TRBD2	TRBV27	CASSSPLTSGRAKDEQFF	TGTGCCAGCAGTTCTCCGCTCACTAGCGGGAGGGCCAAGGATGAGCAGTTCTTC
few	TRBJ2-4	NA	TRBV28	CASTASLAKNIQYF	TGTGCCAGCACCGCCAGTCTAGCCAAAAACATTCAGTACTTC
many	TRBJ2-2	TRBD2	TRBV29-1	CSVVSLAGVGTGELFF	TGCAGCGTTGTATCTCTAGCGGGAGTAGGAACCGGGGAGCTGTTTTTT
few	TRBJ2-1	NA	TRBV5-6	CASSLVFRGYSYNEQFF	TGTGCCAGCAGCTTGGTATTTAGGGGCTACTCCTACAATGAGCAGTTCTTC
NA	TRBJ2-2	NA	TRBV21-1	CAGRIGCHRSPAGSFGELFF	TGTGCCGGCCGGATCGGCTGCCACCGCTCCCCGGCGGGAAGTTTCGGGGAGCTGTTTTTT
NA	TRBJ2-1	TRBD1	TRBV6-2/TRBV6-3	CASSYSNRDRYMNEQFF	TGTGCCAGCAGTTACTCCAACCGGGACAGGTATATGAATGAGCAGTTCTTC
NA	TRBJ1-2	NA	TRBV28	CASSLLGNYGYTF	TGTGCCAGCAGTTTATTGGGTAACTATGGCTACACCTTC
many	TRBJ2-7	NA	TRBV5-6	CASSFDPTYEQYF	TGTGCCAGCAGCTTCGACCCTACCTACGAGCAGTACTTC
NA	TRBJ1-4	NA	TRBV28	CASSSFRGVTNEKLFF	TGTGCCAGCAGCAGTTTTAGGGGGGTAACTAATGAAAAACTGTTTTTT
NA	TRBJ2-3	NA	TRBV7-2	CASSLARPALVGTDTQYF	TGTGCCAGCAGCTTAGCGCGGCCGGCCTTGGTGGGCACAGATACGCAGTATTTT
NA	TRBJ2-1	NA	TRBV28	CASTGRGINEQFF	TGTGCCAGCACGGGTCGGGGGATCAATGAGCAGTTCTTC
many	TRBJ2-3	NA	TRBV29-1	CSATGPWADTQYF	TGCAGCGCCACGGGACCTTGGGCAGATACGCAGTATTTT
many	TRBJ1-1	NA	TRBV20-1	CSASLSSGQGGAFF	TGCAGTGCTAGCCTTTCTTCCGGTCAGGGAGGGGCTTTCTTT
few	TRBJ2-3	TRBD2	TRBV4-1	CASSLLTSEATDTQYF	TGCGCCAGCAGCCTACTGACTAGCGAAGCCACAGATACGCAGTATTTT
NA	TRBJ2-5	TRBD2	TRBV6-2/TRBV6-3	CASSAQLAGVETQYF	TGTGCCAGCAGCGCCCAACTAGCGGGAGTAGAGACCCAGTACTTC
many	TRBJ1-1	NA	TRBV19	CASRRGGNKALEAFF	TGTGCCAGTCGAAGGGGAGGGAACAAGGCTCTTGAGGCTTTCTTT
few	TRBJ2-1	TRBD2	TRBV6-1	CASSVAGGLKSYNEQFF	TGTGCCAGCAGTGTAGCGGGAGGCCTAAAGTCCTACAATGAGCAGTTCTTC
few	TRBJ2-5	NA	TRBV12-3/TRBV12-4	CASSPRLGPMEGETQYF	TGTGCCAGCAGTCCTAGATTGGGCCCCATGGAGGGAGAGACCCAGTACTTC
NA	TRBJ2-7	NA	TRBV4-3	CASSQDRSRLEQYF	TGCGCCAGCAGCCAAGATCGTAGTCGCCTTGAGCAGTACTTC
NA	TRBJ2-3	NA	TRBV3-1	CASTGEGRADTQYF	TGTGCCAGCACCGGAGAGGGAAGGGCGGATACGCAGTATTTT
many	TRBJ2-1	TRBD2	TRBV12-3/TRBV12-4	CATLRDGRAYEQFF	TGTGCCACCCTTAGGGACGGGAGGGCCTATGAGCAGTTCTTC
NA	TRBJ1-5	NA	TRBV24-1	CATRELDSGPQHF	TGTGCCACCAGAGAGTTGGATAGTGGGCCCCAGCATTTT
NA	TRBJ2-3	NA	TRBV20-1	CCFPGGLVTDTQYF	TGCTGCTTTCCCGGGGGCCTCGTCACAGATACGCAGTATTTT
few	TRBJ2-5	NA	TRBV7-9	CASSPTARGTQYF	TGTGCCAGCAGCCCAACGGCCCGTGGGACCCAGTACTTC
many	TRBJ2-5	NA	TRBV4-3	CASSPTGRETQYF	TGCGCCAGCAGCCCTACCGGGCGGGAGACCCAGTACTTC
NA	TRBJ2-7	TRBD1	TRBV28	CASAGGGTGSYEQYF	TGTGCCAGCGCCGGTGGTGGGACAGGCTCCTACGAGCAGTACTTC
few	TRBJ2-1	NA	TRBV5-6	CASSYVGGSSYNEQFF	TGTGCCAGCAGCTACGTCGGAGGGAGCTCCTACAATGAGCAGTTCTTC
NA	TRBJ2-1	TRBD1	TRBV9	CASSVAGTGYPEQFF	TGTGCCAGCAGCGTTGCCGGGACAGGGTACCCTGAGCAGTTCTTC
NA	TRBJ2-1	TRBD2	TRBV7-2	CASSKGGLGRSEQFF	TGTGCCAGCAGCAAGGGAGGGCTAGGTCGCAGTGAGCAGTTCTTC
NA	TRBJ2-1	NA	TRBV4-3	CASSQELINEQFF	TGCGCCAGCAGCCAAGAACTCATCAATGAGCAGTTCTTC
NA	TRBJ2-7	NA	TRBV29-1	CSGAGMGGLGYEQYF	TGCAGCGGGGCCGGGATGGGGGGCTTAGGGTACGAGCAGTACTTC
NA	TRBJ1-2	TRBD1	TRBV30	CATDRVIGGYTF	TGTGCAACGGACAGGGTTATTGGTGGCTACACCTTC
few	TRBJ1-5	NA	TRBV12-3/TRBV12-4	CASSFGQNQPQHF	TGTGCCAGCAGTTTCGGACAGAATCAGCCCCAGCATTTT
many	TRBJ2-7	NA	TRBV7-9	CASSLVGAFDEQYF	TGTGCCAGCAGCTTAGTGGGGGCGTTCGACGAGCAGTACTTC
NA	TRBJ2-3	NA	TRBV5-1	CASSLMVAGGTQYF	TGCGCCAGCAGCTTGATGGTTGCCGGGGGTACGCAGTATTTT
many	TRBJ2-7	NA	TRBV28	CASSLQTYEQYF	TGCGCCAGCAGCTTACAAACCTACGAGCAGTACTTC
NA	TRBJ2-3	TRBD2	TRBV7-2	CASSSKSGSMDTQYF	TGTGCCAGCAGCTCAAAAAGCGGGAGTATGGATACGCAGTATTTT